These 3 T cell receptor beta chains originate from one sample sequenced in a study of shared clonotypes between healthy human individuals. Sequenced by immunoSEQ multiplex PCR; TCRdb stores in-frame clones only, minus some. The sample holds approximately 530,000 clones, about 96% seen once. The sample was naive CD4+ T cells sorted from blood. Subset noted: CD45RA+ positively selected. The receptors derive from a woman aged 30 to 39 in good health.

The rearrangement joins TRBV11-2 to TRBJ2-7, with 7 bases lining up with TRBD1. The length of the CDR3 is 14 residues. Germline V gene sequence: CDR1 SGHAT, CDR2 FQNNGV. V lost 5 bases to trimming and J lost 4 bases; unmatched junction nucleotides: 8. For the CDR3, the DNA is TGTGCCAGCAGCCGCTCAGGGGGAAGTTACGAGCAGTACTTC. The encoded protein is CASSRSGGSYEQYF.

The chain links TRBV19 to TRBJ2-7, with D hard to call. The V end lost 4 bases, the J end lost 0 bases, and 10 bases lay between the germline ends. Germline V gives CDR1 LNHDA, CDR2 SQIVND (reference sequence). The CDR3 has 14 residues. The CDR3 is CASSTITTSYEQYF. CDR3 sequence (DNA): TGTGCCAGTAGTACAATTACAACCTCCTACGAGCAGTACTTC.

The gene calls are TRBV11-2 and TRBJ2-7, with 7 bases matching TRBD2. The CDR3 loop spans 14 amino acids. CDR1 SGHAT and CDR2 FQNNGV come from the germline V gene. V lost 5 bases and J lost 6; bases outside the gene matches: 10. The CDR3 loop reads CASSTMLSSGEQYF. Here the CDR3 DNA reads TGTGCCAGCAGCACCATGCTCTCTAGCGGCGAGCAGTACTTC.